These 6 T cell receptor beta chains were all obtained from the same sample, sequenced in a study of T cell responses to AZD1222 COVID-19 vaccine. Measured with immunoSEQ multiplex PCR; TCRdb has only the in-frame clones, and not every one. The table records over 120,000 clones, around 89% of them present only once. The sample was peripheral blood, taken on day 0 of AZD1222 vaccination. The source is an adult in good health.

The V and J genes are TRBV7-9 and TRBJ2-1; possibly TRBD2 for D (6 bases). Germline CDR1 and CDR2: SEHNR and FQNEAQ (reference sequence). Trimming left V 3 bases short and J 10 bases short, with 13 bases between. The CDR3 loop spans 13 amino acids. The CDR3: CASSFSEGKEQFF. DNA of the CDR3: TGTGCCAGCAGCTTCTCGGAGGGTAAGGAGCAGTTCTTC. Based on the CDR3 plus reference TRBV7-9 and TRBJ2-1, the full variable domain is DTGVSQNPRHKITKRGQNVTFRCDPISEHNRLYWYRQTLGQGPEFLTYFQNEAQLEKSRLLSDRFSAERPKGSFSTLEIQRTEQGDSAMYLCASSFSEGKEQFFGPGTRLTVL.

This clone was detected a few times. The chain is built from TRBV20-1 and TRBJ2-1; 8 bases fit TRBD1. The germline V gene encodes CDR1 DFQATT and CDR2 SNEGSKA (reference sequence). The CDR3 totals 11 residues. Trimming cost V 6 bases and J 16 bases; bases outside gene matches: 11. The CDR3 region is CSAQGARDYFF. Written as DNA, the CDR3 is TGCAGTGCCCAGGGGGCTAGGGATTACTTCTTC.

This chain connects TRBV20-1 to TRBJ2-7; 11 positions match TRBD2. CDR3 length: 13 residues. Unmatched junction bases numbered 5, after V lost 3 bases and J lost 7 bases. Germline assignment: CDR1 DFQATT and CDR2 SNEGSKA (reference sequence). CDR3 amino acids: CSASSGGAGEQYF. The CDR3 bases are TGCAGTGCTAGTAGCGGGGGGGCGGGGGAGCAGTACTTC.

The rearrangement links TRBV3-1 (or the pseudogene TRBV3-2) to TRBJ2-3; D not resolved. Trimming removed 3 bases at V and 2 bases at J, with 12 bases between. Germline-derived CDR1 and CDR2 are LGHDT and YNNKEL (reference sequence). The CDR3 covers 15 residues. This CDR3 reads CASSHGIKATDTQYF. CDR3 sequence (DNA): TGTGCCAGCAGCCATGGCATAAAAGCCACAGATACGCAGTATTTT.

This clone occurred a few times. This rearrangement joins TRBV11-2 to TRBJ2-1; D unclear. The germline V gene encodes CDR1 SGHAT and CDR2 FQNNGV. CDR3 length: 15 amino acids. The V gene lost 5 bases and the J gene lost 3 bases, with 14 bases spanning the gap. The CDR3 DNA is TGTGCCAGCAGCGGACGACAAGACTTCTACAATGAGCAGTTCTTC. It encodes CASSGRQDFYNEQFF.

The chain combines TRBV29-1 with TRBJ2-2; a possible D gene is TRBD1 (5 bases). This CDR3 is built from 14 residues. Germline CDR1 SQVTM, CDR2 ANQGSEA. Trimming removed 6 bases from V and 1 base from J, with 12 bases in between. The CDR3 loop reads CSVLRGLNTGELFF. CDR3 coding DNA: TGCAGCGTCCTAAGGGGTTTGAACACCGGGGAGCTGTTTTTT.